This is a list of T cell receptor beta chains from one sample in a study of lymphopenia after photon versus proton radiotherapy. Sequencing was performed with immunoSEQ multiplex PCR; in TCRdb, only in-frame clones are kept and a portion is missing. There are over 50,000 clones in the sample; 75% to 90% occur only once, and 2% to 3% lies in the top ten. The specimen comprised peripheral blood, sampled from a patient treated with photon-based radiotherapy. The receptor source for this set is a middle-aged man with gastric cancer. CDR3s include the opening cysteine and the closing phenylalanine or tryptophan. A D gene is named only where the DNA matches it firmly. Size values are once, few and many counts, or a class for expanded clones, and some rows have none.

len	d_gene	j_gene	abundance	v_gene	CDR3aa	CDR3nt
15	NA	TRBJ1-1	NA	TRBV4-2	CASSPRAGADTEAFF	TGTGCCAGCAGCCCCCGGGCAGGGGCTGACACTGAAGCTTTCTTT
13	NA	TRBJ2-3	once	TRBV10-3	CAIRGVSQDTQYF	TGTGCCATCAGAGGGGTCTCGCAGGATACGCAGTATTTT
13	TRBD1	TRBJ1-2	NA	TRBV10-3	CATTDRNDYGYTF	TGTGCCACCACGGACAGGAACGACTATGGCTACACCTTC
15	NA	TRBJ2-7	once	TRBV6-1	CASSPGRFPGDEQYF	TGTGCCAGCAGCCCAGGGCGGTTCCCCGGGGACGAGCAGTACTTC
17	TRBD1	TRBJ2-5	once	TRBV13	CASSLAGTGGIVETQYF	TGTGCCAGCAGCCTCGCCGGGACAGGGGGCATCGTGGAGACCCAGTACTTC
15	NA	TRBJ1-1	NA	TRBV10-2	CASSEVGVTLNEAFF	TGCGCCAGCAGTGAAGTAGGCGTAACCTTAAATGAAGCTTTCTTT
14	NA	TRBJ2-2	once	TRBV7-3	CASSLGLGAGELFF	TGTGCCAGCAGCCTGGGACTGGGGGCCGGGGAGCTGTTTTTT
16	NA	TRBJ1-2	NA	TRBV18	CASSPPSTGTNYGYTF	TGTGCCAGCTCACCACCATCGACAGGAACTAACTATGGCTACACCTTC
18	NA	TRBJ2-2	NA	TRBV4-2	CASSQDWYGGRRTGELFF	TGTGCCAGCAGCCAAGATTGGTACGGGGGCCGGAGGACCGGGGAGCTGTTTTTT
16	TRBD2	TRBJ2-5	NA	TRBV5-8	CASSLGLAGGQETQYF	TGTGCCAGCAGCTTGGGTTTAGCGGGGGGGCAAGAGACCCAGTACTTC
17	TRBD1	TRBJ1-2	NA	TRBV7-2	CASSLRSRGTGGDGYTF	TGTGCCAGCAGCTTACGCTCACGGGGGACAGGGGGCGATGGCTACACCTTC
13	TRBD1	TRBJ2-1	NA	TRBV9	CASTRTGFDEQFF	TGTGCCAGCACCAGGACAGGGTTCGATGAGCAGTTCTTC
13	NA	TRBJ1-2	NA	TRBV5-4	CASSETLNYGYTF	TGTGCCAGCAGCGAGACGCTGAACTATGGCTACACCTTC
16	TRBD1	TRBJ1-2	NA	TRBV6-1	CASSGWQGAGDYGYTF	TGTGCCAGCAGTGGTTGGCAGGGGGCAGGTGACTATGGCTACACCTTC
13	NA	TRBJ1-2	NA	TRBV7-2	CASAANANYGYTF	TGTGCCAGCGCGGCAAATGCTAACTATGGCTACACCTTC
15	NA	TRBJ1-1	NA	TRBV6-5	CASSSLGQRSGEAFF	TGTGCCAGCAGTAGCCTTGGACAGCGTTCGGGTGAAGCTTTCTTT
16	NA	TRBJ2-5	once	TRBV19	CASSNRRSVGQETQYF	TGTGCCAGTAGTAACAGGCGGAGTGTTGGTCAAGAGACCCAGTACTTC
14	NA	TRBJ2-7	NA	TRBV7-2	CASSLVGVTYEQYF	TGTGCCAGCAGCTTAGTGGGGGTCACCTACGAGCAGTACTTC
17	NA	TRBJ1-6	NA	TRBV5-1	CASSLSGTSSYNSPLHF	TGCGCCAGCAGCTTGTCAGGTACCAGCTCCTATAATTCACCCCTCCACTTT
16	NA	TRBJ1-3	NA	TRBV6-6	CASSSTGLIIKNTIYF	TGTGCCAGCAGTTCAACGGGACTAATAATTAAAAACACCATATATTTT
14	TRBD2	TRBJ2-1	NA	TRBV6-4	CASSEGGGYNEQFF	TGTGCCAGCAGTGAAGGCGGGGGCTACAATGAGCAGTTCTTC
15	NA	TRBJ2-5	NA	TRBV7-9	CASSLVAGTQETQYF	TGTGCCAGCAGCTTAGTGGCAGGGACACAAGAGACCCAGTACTTC
18	TRBD1	TRBJ2-1	NA	TRBV5-1	CASSLGQGFVRTSNEQFF	TGCGCCAGCAGCTTGGGACAGGGCTTCGTAAGGACTTCCAATGAGCAGTTCTTC
16	NA	TRBJ1-3	NA	TRBV23-1	CASSPWSTCIGNTIYF	TGCGCCAGCAGCCCGTGGAGTACTTGCATTGGTAACACCATATATTTT
14	TRBD1	TRBJ1-3	few	TRBV10-3	CASRPGTAGNTIYF	TGTGCCAGCCGCCCCGGGACAGCTGGAAACACCATATATTTT
14	NA	TRBJ1-6	NA	TRBV5-1	CASGSGRDNSPLHF	TGCGCCAGCGGCTCGGGGAGGGACAATTCACCCCTCCACTTT
17	TRBD1	TRBJ2-2	NA	TRBV7-3	CASTPLGGRRGTGELFF	TGTGCCAGCACCCCTTTAGGGGGCAGACGGGGCACCGGGGAGCTGTTTTTT
15	NA	TRBJ2-1	NA	TRBV4-2	CASSLGGGPHNEQFF	TGTGCCAGCAGCCTGGGGGGGGGCCCCCACAATGAGCAGTTCTTC
16	TRBD2	TRBJ2-5	NA	TRBV5-1	CASSPRGSGGKETQYF	TGCGCCAGCAGCCCTCGGGGTAGCGGGGGAAAAGAGACCCAGTACTTC
16	NA	TRBJ1-4	few	TRBV13	CASSFIGGQGGEKLFF	TGTGCCAGCAGCTTCATCGGGGGGCAAGGGGGTGAAAAACTGTTTTTT
12	NA	TRBJ2-2	NA	TRBV29-1	CSVQGTGGGLFF	TGCAGCGTTCAGGGAACGGGCGGCGGGCTGTTTTTT
14	TRBD2	TRBJ2-7	few	TRBV7-2	CASSLDSGDYEQYF	TGTGCCAGCAGTCTGGATAGCGGGGACTACGAGCAGTACTTC
17	TRBD2	TRBJ2-5	NA	TRBV6-9	CASTSRSSGGVWETQYF	TGTGCCAGCACCTCGAGGAGTAGCGGGGGGGTTTGGGAGACCCAGTACTTC
16	TRBD2	TRBJ2-7	NA	TRBV11-2	CASSSRGTSGASEQYF	TGTGCCAGCAGCTCTAGGGGGACTAGCGGTGCCTCCGAGCAGTACTTC
12	NA	TRBJ2-6	once	TRBV19	CASGAGANVLTF	TGTGCCTCGGGGGCCGGAGCCAACGTCCTGACTTTC
12	NA	TRBJ2-7	NA	TRBV5-1	CASSLAGRLQYF	TGCGCCAGCAGCTTGGCCGGCCGCCTGCAGTACTTC
16	TRBD2	TRBJ2-5	NA	TRBV7-2	CASSLGRLAREETQYF	TGTGCCAGCAGCTTAGGGCGACTAGCTCGGGAAGAGACCCAGTACTTC
16	NA	TRBJ2-2	NA	TRBV11-2	CASSVRGGSGTGELFF	TGTGCCAGCAGCGTCCGCGGGGGCTCGGGCACCGGGGAGCTGTTTTTT
13	TRBD1	TRBJ1-1	NA	TRBV11-2	CASSFTGDTEAFF	TGTGCCAGCAGCTTTACAGGGGACACTGAAGCTTTCTTT
16	TRBD1	TRBJ2-7	NA	TRBV6-5	CASSYSSGQGSYEQYF	TGTGCCAGCAGTTACTCTTCGGGACAGGGGAGTTACGAGCAGTACTTC
15	TRBD1	TRBJ2-1	NA	TRBV30	CAWSGDRGPGGEQFF	TGTGCCTGGAGTGGAGACAGGGGGCCAGGGGGTGAGCAGTTCTTC
16	TRBD1	TRBJ2-1	NA	TRBV11-2	CASSLRGPLSYNEQFF	TGTGCCAGCAGCTTAAGGGGGCCCCTCTCCTACAATGAGCAGTTCTTC
14	NA	TRBJ2-4	once	TRBV6-5	CASTPRSFGNIQYF	TGTGCCAGCACCCCCAGGTCTTTCGGGAACATTCAGTACTTC
12	NA	TRBJ1-2	NA	TRBV30	CAWTKGFYGYTF	TGTGCCTGGACTAAGGGTTTCTATGGCTACACCTTC
14	NA	TRBJ2-3	NA	TRBV5-4	CASSLDREADTQYF	TGTGCCAGCAGCTTGGACAGGGAGGCAGATACGCAGTATTTT
11	NA	TRBJ2-1	NA	TRBV6-6	CASRGGNEQFF	TGTGCCAGCAGAGGGGGGAATGAGCAGTTCTTC